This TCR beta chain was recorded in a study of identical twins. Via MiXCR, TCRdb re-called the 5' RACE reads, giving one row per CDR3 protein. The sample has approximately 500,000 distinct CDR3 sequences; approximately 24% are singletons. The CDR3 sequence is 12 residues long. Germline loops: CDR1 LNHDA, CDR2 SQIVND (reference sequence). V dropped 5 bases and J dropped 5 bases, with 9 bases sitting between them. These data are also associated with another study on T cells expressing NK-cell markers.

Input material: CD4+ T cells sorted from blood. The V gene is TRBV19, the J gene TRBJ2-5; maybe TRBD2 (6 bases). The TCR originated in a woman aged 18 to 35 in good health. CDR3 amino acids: CASSARGETQYF. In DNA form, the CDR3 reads TGTGCCAGTAGTGCCCGGGGGGAGACCCAGTACTTC.